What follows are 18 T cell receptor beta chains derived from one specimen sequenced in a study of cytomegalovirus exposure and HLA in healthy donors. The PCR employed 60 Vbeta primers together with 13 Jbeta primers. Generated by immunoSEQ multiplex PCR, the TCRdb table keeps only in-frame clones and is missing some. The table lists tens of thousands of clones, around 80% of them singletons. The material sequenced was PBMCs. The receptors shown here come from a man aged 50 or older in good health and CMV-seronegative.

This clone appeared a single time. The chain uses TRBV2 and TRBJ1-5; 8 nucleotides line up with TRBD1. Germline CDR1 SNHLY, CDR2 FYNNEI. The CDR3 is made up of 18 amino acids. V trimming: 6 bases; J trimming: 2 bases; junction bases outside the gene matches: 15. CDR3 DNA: TGTGCCAGCAGAGGCTCCACACAGGGGGTGTGGGGCAATCAGCCCCAGCATTTT. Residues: CASRGSTQGVWGNQPQHF. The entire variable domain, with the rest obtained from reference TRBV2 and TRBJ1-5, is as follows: EPEVTQTPSHQVTQMGQEVILRCVPISNHLYFYWYRQILGQKVEFLVSFYNNEISEKSEIFDDQFSVERPDGSNFTLKIRSTKLEDSAMYFCASRGSTQGVWGNQPQHFGDGTRLSIL.

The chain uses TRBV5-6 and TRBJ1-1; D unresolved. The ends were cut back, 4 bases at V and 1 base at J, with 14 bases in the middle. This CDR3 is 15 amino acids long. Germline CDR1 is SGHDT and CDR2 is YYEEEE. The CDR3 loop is CASSPWSLKNTEAFF. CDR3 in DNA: TGTGCCAGCAGCCCCTGGAGCCTCAAGAACACTGAAGCTTTCTTT.

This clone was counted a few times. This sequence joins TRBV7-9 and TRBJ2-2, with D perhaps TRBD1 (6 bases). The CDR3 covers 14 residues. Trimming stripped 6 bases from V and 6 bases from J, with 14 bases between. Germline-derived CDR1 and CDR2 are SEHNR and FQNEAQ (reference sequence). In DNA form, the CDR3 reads TGTGCCAGCAGTCATAGCAAGGGGGCCGGGGAGCTGTTTTTT. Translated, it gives CASSHSKGAGELFF. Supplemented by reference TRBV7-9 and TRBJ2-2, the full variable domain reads DTGVSQNPRHKITKRGQNVTFRCDPISEHNRLYWYRQTLGQGPEFLTYFQNEAQLEKSRLLSDRFSAERPKGSFSTLEIQRTEQGDSAMYLCASSHSKGAGELFFGEGSRLTVL.

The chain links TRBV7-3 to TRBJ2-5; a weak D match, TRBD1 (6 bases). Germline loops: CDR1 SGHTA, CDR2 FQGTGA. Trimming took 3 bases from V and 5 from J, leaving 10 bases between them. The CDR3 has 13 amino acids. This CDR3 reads CASSFGQGETQYF. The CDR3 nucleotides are TGTGCCAGCAGCTTCGGGCAGGGGGAGACCCAGTACTTC.

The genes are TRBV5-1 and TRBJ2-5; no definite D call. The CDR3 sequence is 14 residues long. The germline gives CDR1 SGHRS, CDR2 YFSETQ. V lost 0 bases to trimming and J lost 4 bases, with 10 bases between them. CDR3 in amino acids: CASSLDRRPETQYF. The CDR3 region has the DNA TGCGCCAGCAGCTTGGACAGACGCCCAGAGACCCAGTACTTC.

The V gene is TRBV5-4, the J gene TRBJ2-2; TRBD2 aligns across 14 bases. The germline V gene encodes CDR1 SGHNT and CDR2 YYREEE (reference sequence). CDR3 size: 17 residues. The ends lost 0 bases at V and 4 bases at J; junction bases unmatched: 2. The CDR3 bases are TGTGCCAGCAGCTTGGGACTAGCGGGGGGGGGCACCGGGGAGCTGTTTTTT. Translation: CASSLGLAGGGTGELFF.

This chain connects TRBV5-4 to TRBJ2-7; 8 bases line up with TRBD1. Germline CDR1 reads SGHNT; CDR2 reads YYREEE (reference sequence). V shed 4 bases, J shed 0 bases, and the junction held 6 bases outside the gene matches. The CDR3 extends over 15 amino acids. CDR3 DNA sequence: TGTGCCAGCAGCGAGGGACAGGCCCGCTCCTACGAGCAGTACTTC. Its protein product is CASSEGQARSYEQYF.

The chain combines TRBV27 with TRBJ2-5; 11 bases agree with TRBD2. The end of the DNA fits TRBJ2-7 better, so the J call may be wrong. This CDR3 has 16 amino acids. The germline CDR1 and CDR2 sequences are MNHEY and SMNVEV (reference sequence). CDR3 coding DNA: TGTGCCAGCAGTTTTAGCGGGGGGGCAGTATCCTACGAGCAGTACTTC. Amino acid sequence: CASSFSGGAVSYEQYF.

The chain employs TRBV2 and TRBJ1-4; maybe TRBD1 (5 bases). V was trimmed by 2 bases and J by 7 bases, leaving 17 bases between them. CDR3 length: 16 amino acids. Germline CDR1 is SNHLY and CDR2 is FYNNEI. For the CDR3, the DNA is TGTGCCAGCAGTGAAAATATCGGAGGGAGGGGTGAAAAACTGTTTTTT. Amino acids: CASSENIGGRGEKLFF.

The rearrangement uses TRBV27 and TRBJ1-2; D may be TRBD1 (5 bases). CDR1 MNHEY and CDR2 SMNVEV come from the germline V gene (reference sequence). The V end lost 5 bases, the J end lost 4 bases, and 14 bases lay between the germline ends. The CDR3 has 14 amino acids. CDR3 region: CASSHVGDSYGYTF. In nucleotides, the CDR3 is TGTGCCAGCAGTCACGTGGGTGACAGCTATGGCTACACCTTC.

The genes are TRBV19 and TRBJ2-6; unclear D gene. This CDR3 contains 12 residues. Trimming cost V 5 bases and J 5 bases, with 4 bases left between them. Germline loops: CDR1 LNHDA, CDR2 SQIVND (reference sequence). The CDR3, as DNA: TGTGCCAGTAGTCAAAGGGCCAACGTCCTGACTTTC. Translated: CASSQRANVLTF.

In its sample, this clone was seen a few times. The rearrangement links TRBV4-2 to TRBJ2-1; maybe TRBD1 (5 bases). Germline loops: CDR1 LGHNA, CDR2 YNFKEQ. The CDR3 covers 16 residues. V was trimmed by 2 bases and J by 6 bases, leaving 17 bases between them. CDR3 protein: CASSQLSRDGSNEQFF. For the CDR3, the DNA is TGTGCCAGCAGCCAATTGAGCAGGGATGGATCCAATGAGCAGTTCTTC.

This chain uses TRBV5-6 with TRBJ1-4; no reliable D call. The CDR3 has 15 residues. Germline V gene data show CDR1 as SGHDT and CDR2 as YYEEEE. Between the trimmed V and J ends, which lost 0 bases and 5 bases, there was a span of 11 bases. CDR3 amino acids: CASSLGGQGNEKLFF. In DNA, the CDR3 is TGTGCCAGCAGCTTGGGCGGTCAAGGAAATGAAAAACTGTTTTTT.

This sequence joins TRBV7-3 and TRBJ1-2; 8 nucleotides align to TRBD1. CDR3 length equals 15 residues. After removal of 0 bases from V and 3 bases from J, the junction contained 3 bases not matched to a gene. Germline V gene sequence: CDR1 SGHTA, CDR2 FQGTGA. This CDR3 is CASSLTSGGDYGYTF. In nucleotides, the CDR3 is TGTGCCAGCAGCTTAACATCAGGGGGCGACTATGGCTACACCTTC.

CDR3 coding DNA: TGTGCCAGCAGCTATTCAGGGGTACGGACTGAAGCTTTCTTT. Its translation: CASSYSGVRTEAFF. The genes are TRBV2 and TRBJ1-1; TRBD1 might be the D (6 bases). The CDR3 contains 14 residues. CDR1 is SNHLY, CDR2 FYNNEI, per germline. The V end was cut by 6 bases, the J end by 5 bases, with 16 bases between.

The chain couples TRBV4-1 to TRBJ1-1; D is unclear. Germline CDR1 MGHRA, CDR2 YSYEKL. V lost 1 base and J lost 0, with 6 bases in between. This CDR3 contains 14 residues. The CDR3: CASSQGSMNTEAFF. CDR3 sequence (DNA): TGCGCCAGCAGCCAAGGTTCAATGAACACTGAAGCTTTCTTT.

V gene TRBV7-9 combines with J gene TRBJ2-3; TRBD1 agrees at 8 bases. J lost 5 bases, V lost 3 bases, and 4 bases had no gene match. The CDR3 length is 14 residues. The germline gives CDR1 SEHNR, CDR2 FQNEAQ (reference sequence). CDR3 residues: CASSFYGQGDTQYF. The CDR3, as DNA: TGTGCCAGCAGCTTCTATGGACAGGGAGATACGCAGTATTTT.

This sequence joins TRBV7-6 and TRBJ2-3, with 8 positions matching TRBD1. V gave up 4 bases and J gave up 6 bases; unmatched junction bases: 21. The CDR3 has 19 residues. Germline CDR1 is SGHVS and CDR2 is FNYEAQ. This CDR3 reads CASSSRSPLQQGEGDTQYF. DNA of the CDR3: TGTGCCAGCAGCTCACGCAGCCCCCTCCAACAGGGGGAAGGGGATACGCAGTATTTT.